This TCR beta chain came from a study of STAT5B mutations in CD4+ large granular lymphocyte leukemia. Germline-derived CDR1 and CDR2 are SQVTM and ANQGSEA. Between the trimmed V and J ends, which lost 4 bases and 5 bases, there was a span of 15 bases. This CDR3 is built from 15 residues. Some clones are missing from TCRdb's copy, which holds only in-frame ones; the method was immunoSEQ multiplex PCR. The repertoire holds some 400 clones, with about 60% as singletons. Source material: PBMCs. V gene TRBV29-1 combines with J gene TRBJ2-6; D is ambiguous. The sequence came from a woman between 50 and 59 years old with CD4+ T-cell large granular lymphocyte leukemia. The CDR3 nucleotides read TGCAGCGTTGTTAGCATACAAAGTCGGGCCAACGTCCTGACTTTC. This encodes CSVVSIQSRANVLTF.